The TCR beta chain under discussion was sequenced for a study of CD8+ T cells in alopecia areata. cDNA prepared by RNA extraction and subsequent reverse transcription served as the template for sequencing. Repertoires were generated with immunoSEQ multiplex PCR, while TCRdb's copy carries only in-frame clones and drops some. Of 70,000 to 95,000 clones in the sample, just over 50% were seen once. The CDR3 is 14 amino acids. The germline V gene has CDR1 SQVTM and CDR2 ANQGSEA. The junction had 8 bases not matched to a gene; V was cut back by 3 bases and J by 4 bases. Sequenced input: NKG2D-high CD8+ T cells sorted from blood. This TCR was sampled from a human donor with alopecia areata. The J gene is TRBJ2-7, the V gene TRBV29-1; 8 bases are shared with TRBD1. The CDR3 loop is CSVDMTGVQYEQYF. The CDR3 bases are TGCAGCGTTGATATGACAGGGGTACAGTACGAGCAGTACTTC.